This is a list of T cell receptor beta chains from one sample in a study of T cell clones after liver transplantation. Sequenced by immunoSEQ multiplex PCR; TCRdb stores in-frame clones only, minus some. The sample records 55,000 to 70,000 clones, more than 85% being singletons. This specimen consisted of CD4+ T cells from blood, obtained approximately 27 months after liver transplant. Receptors were obtained from a human patient who received a liver transplant. Some T cells may possibly be graft donor cells. Both conserved end residues are part of each CDR3.

v_gene,j_gene,CDR3aa
TRBV5-8,TRBJ2-7,CASSLTGREIEQYF
TRBV7-2,TRBJ2-2,CASSLAISGRGNTGELFF
TRBV28,TRBJ2-5,CASGSVAGDQETQYF
TRBV7-8,TRBJ2-7,CASRATGDHEQYF
TRBV7-2,TRBJ1-2,CASSRTEDGYTF
TRBV29-1,TRBJ2-7,CSGSLGAYEQYF
TRBV14,TRBJ2-1,CASTQGLAGTNPFF
TRBV4-3,TRBJ2-3,CASSQEFGGGTDTQYF
TRBV2,TRBJ2-7,CASLKGVTSGREDEQYF
TRBV20-1,TRBJ2-1,CSASHNNEQFF